The sample holds one count of the clone carrying this T cell receptor beta chain. Sequenced by immunoSEQ multiplex PCR; TCRdb stores in-frame clones only, minus some. The sample carries approximately 400,000 clones, about 89% recorded once. The data belong to a study of blood T cell repertoires in COVID-19. The overall study: There were acute and convalescent COVID-19 samples, and they came from the United States, Italy and Spain. Sources were T cells, B-cell-depleted T cells, or PBMCs; the material itself was cDNA or gDNA.

This CDR3 contains 13 residues. The V end was cut by 4 bases, the J end by 4 bases, with 11 bases between. CDR1 and CDR2 from the germline V gene are PRHDT and FYEKMQ (reference sequence). The source is a man in his forties or fifties with acute or convalescent COVID-19. Sequenced input: peripheral blood. The chain couples TRBV13 to TRBJ2-7; D gene unclear. The DNA of the CDR3 is TGTGCCAGCAGCTCTAATCGAGGATACGAGCAGTACTTC. This sequence encodes CASSSNRGYEQYF.